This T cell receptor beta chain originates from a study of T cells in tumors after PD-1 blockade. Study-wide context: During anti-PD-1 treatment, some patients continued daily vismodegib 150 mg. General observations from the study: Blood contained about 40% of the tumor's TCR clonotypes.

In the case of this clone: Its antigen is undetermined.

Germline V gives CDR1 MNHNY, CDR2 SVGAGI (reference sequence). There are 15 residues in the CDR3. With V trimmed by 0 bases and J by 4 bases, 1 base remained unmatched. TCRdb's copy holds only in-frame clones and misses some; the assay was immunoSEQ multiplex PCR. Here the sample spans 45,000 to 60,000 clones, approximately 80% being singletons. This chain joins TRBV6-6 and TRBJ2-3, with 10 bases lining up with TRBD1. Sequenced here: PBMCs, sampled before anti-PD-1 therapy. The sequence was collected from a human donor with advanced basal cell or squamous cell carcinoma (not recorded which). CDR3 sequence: CASSYSGQGPDTQYF. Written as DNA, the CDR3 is TGTGCCAGCAGTTACTCGGGACAGGGGCCAGATACGCAGTATTTT.